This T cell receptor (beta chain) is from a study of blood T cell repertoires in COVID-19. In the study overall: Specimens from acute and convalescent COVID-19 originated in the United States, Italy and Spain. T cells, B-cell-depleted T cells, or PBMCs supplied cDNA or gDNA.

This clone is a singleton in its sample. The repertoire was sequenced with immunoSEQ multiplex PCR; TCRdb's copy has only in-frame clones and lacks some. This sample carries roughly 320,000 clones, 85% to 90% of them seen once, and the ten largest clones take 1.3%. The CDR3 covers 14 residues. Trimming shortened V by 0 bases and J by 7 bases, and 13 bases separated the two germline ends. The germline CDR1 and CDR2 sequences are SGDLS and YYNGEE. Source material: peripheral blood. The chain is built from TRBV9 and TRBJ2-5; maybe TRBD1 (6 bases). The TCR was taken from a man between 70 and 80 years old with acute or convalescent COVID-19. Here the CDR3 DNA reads TGTGCCAGCAGCGTAGAGGACAGCCGCGGGACCCAGTACTTC. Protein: CASSVEDSRGTQYF.